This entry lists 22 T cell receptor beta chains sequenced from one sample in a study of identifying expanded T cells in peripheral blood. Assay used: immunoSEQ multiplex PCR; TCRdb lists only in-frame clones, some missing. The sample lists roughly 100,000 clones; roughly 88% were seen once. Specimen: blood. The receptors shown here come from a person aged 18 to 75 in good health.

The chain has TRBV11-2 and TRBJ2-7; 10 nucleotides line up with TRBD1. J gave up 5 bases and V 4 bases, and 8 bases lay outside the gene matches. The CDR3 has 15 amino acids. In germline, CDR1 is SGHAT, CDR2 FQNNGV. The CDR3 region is CASSSIDRGQHEQYF. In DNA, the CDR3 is TGTGCCAGCAGCTCAATCGACAGGGGGCAACACGAGCAGTACTTC.

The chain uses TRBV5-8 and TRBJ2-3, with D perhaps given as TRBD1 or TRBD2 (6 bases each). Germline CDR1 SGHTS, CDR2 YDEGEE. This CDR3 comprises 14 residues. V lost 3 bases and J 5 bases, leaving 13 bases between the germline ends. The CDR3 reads CASSWSGAGDTQYF. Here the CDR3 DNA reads TGTGCCAGCAGCTGGTCGGGGGCGGGAGATACGCAGTATTTT. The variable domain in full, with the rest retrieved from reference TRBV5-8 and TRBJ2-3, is EAGVTQSPTHLIKTRGQQATLRCSPISGHTSVYWYQQALGLGLQFLLWYDEGEERNRGNFPPRFSGRQFPNYSSELNVNALELEDSALYLCASSWSGAGDTQYFGPGTRLTVL.

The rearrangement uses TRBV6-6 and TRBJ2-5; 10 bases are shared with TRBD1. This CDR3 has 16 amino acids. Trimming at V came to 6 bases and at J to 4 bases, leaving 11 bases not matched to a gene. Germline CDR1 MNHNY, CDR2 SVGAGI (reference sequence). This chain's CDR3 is CASSSPGQGTRETQYF. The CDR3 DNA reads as TGTGCCAGCAGCTCGCCGGGACAGGGGACTCGAGAGACCCAGTACTTC.

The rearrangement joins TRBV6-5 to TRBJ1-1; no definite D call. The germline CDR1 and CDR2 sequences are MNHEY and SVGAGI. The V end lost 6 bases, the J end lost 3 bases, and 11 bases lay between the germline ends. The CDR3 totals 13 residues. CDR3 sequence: CASRGIWYTEAFF. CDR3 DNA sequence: TGTGCCAGCAGGGGGATATGGTACACTGAAGCTTTCTTT.

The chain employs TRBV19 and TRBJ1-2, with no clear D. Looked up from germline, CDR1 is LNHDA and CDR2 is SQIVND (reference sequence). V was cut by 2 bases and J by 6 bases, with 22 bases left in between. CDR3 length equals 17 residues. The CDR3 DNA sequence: TGTGCCAGTAGTATAATGGGGAGGAGGGCGTCGGGAGATGGCTACACCTTC. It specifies CASSIMGRRASGDGYTF.

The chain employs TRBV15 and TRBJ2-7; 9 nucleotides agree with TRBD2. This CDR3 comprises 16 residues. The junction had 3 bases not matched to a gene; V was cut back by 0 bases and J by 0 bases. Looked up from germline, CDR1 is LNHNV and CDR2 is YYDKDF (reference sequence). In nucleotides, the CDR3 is TGTGCCACCAGCAGAGATAGCGGGGGAAGCTCCTACGAGCAGTACTTC. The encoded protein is CATSRDSGGSSYEQYF.

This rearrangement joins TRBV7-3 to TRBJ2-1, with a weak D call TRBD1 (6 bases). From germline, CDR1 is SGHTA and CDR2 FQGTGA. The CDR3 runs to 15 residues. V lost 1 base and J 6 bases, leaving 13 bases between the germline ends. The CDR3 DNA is TGTGCCAGCAGCTTAATGTCGGGGACAACCAATGAGCAGTTCTTC. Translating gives CASSLMSGTTNEQFF.

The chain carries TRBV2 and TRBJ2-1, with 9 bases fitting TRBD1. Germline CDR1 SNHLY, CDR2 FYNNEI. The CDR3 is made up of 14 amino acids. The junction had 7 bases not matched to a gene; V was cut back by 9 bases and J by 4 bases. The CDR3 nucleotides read TGTGCCAGAGAACCGGGACAGGGTTACAATGAGCAGTTCTTC. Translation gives CAREPGQGYNEQFF. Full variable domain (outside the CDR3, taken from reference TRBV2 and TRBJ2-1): EPEVTQTPSHQVTQMGQEVILRCVPISNHLYFYWYRQILGQKVEFLVSFYNNEISEKSEIFDDQFSVERPDGSNFTLKIRSTKLEDSAMYFCAREPGQGYNEQFFGPGTRLTVL.

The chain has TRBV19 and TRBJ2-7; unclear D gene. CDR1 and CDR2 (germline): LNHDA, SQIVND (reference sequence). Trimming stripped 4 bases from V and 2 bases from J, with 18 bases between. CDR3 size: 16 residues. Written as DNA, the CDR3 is TGTGCCAGTAGTACCTCCCTCTTAGGTGAGACCTACGAGCAGTACTTC. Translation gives CASSTSLLGETYEQYF.

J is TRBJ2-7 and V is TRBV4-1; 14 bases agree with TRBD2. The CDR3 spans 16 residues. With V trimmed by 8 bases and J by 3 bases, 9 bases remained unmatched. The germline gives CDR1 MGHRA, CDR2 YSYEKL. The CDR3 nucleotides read TGCGCCAGCGGGACCGCCGGGACTAGCGGGAGCTACGAGCAGTACTTC. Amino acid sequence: CASGTAGTSGSYEQYF.

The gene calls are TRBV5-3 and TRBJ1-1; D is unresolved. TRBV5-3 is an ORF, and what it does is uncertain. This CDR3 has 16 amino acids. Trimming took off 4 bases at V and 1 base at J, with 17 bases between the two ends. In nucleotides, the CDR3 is TGTGCCAGAAGCCTTAGACCCCAGGAAGGGAACACTGAAGCTTTCTTT. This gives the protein CARSLRPQEGNTEAFF.

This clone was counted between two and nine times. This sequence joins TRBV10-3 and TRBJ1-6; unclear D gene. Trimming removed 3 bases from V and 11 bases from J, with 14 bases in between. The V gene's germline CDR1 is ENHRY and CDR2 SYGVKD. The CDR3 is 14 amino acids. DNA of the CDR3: TGTGCCATCAGTGAAAGTGGGGTACGGGCACCCCTCCACTTT. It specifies CAISESGVRAPLHF.

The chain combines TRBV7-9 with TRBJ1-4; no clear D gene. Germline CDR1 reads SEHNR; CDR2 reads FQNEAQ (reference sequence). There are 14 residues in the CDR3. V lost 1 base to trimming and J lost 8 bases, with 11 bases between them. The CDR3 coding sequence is TGTGCCAGCAGCTTAGGTGGCATGAGGGAAAAACTGTTTTTT. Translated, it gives CASSLGGMREKLFF.

CDR3 sequence reads: CSVVSGGLGNTIYF. The CDR3 region has the DNA TGCAGCGTCGTGTCAGGGGGCCTCGGAAACACCATATATTTT. This chain connects TRBV29-1 to TRBJ1-3; TRBD1 aligns across 8 bases. The CDR3 extends over 14 amino acids. The germline gives CDR1 SQVTM, CDR2 ANQGSEA. V was pared by 6 bases and J by 4 bases, with 8 bases of the junction left unmatched.

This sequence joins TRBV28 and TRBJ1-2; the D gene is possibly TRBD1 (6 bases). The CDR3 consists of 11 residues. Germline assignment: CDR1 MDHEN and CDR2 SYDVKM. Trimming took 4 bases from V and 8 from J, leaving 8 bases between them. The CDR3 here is CASSSTGGYTF. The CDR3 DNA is TGTGCCAGCAGTTCGACAGGAGGCTACACCTTC.

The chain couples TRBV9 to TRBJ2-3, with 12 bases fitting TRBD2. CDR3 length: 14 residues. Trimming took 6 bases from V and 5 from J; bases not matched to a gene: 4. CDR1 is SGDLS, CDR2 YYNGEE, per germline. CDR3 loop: CASNPTSGRDTQYF. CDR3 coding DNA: TGTGCCAGCAACCCGACTAGCGGGAGAGATACGCAGTATTTT.

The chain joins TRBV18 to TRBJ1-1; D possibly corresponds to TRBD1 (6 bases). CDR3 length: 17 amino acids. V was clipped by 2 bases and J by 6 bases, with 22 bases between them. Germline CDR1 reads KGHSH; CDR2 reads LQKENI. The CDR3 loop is CASSPNTLQGGGSEAFF. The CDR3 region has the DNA TGTGCCAGCTCACCAAACACTCTACAGGGAGGGGGTTCTGAAGCTTTCTTT. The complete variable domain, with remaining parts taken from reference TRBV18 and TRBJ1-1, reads NAGVMQNPRHLVRRRGQEARLRCSPMKGHSHVYWYRQLPEEGLKFMVYLQKENIIDESGMPKERFSAEFPKEGPSILRIQQVVRGDSAAYFCASSPNTLQGGGSEAFFGQGTRLTVV.

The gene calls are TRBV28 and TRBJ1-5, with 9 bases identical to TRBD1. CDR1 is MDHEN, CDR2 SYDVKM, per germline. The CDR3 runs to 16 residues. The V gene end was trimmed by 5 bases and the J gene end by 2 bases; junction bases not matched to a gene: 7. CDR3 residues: CASSPPGQGRNQPQHF. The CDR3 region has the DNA TGTGCCAGCAGTCCCCCGGGACAGGGTCGCAATCAGCCCCAGCATTTT.

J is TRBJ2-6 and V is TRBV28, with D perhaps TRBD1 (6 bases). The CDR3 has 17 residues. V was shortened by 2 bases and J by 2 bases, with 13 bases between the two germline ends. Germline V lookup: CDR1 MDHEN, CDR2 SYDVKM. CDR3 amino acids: CASSLNTQGTGANVLTF. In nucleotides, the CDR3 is TGTGCCAGCAGTTTAAACACACAGGGTACTGGGGCCAACGTCCTGACTTTC.

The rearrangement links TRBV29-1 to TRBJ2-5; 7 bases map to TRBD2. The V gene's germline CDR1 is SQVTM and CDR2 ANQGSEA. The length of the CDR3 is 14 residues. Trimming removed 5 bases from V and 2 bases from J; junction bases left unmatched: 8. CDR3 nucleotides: TGCAGCGTTTTGGCGGGAGCAGGGCAAGAGACCCAGTACTTC. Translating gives CSVLAGAGQETQYF.

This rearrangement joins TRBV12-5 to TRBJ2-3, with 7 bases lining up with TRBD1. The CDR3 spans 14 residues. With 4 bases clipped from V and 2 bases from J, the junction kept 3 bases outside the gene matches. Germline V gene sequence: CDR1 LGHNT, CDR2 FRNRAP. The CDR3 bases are TGTGCTAGTGGTTCCGGGACAGCCACAGATACGCAGTATTTT. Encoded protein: CASGSGTATDTQYF.

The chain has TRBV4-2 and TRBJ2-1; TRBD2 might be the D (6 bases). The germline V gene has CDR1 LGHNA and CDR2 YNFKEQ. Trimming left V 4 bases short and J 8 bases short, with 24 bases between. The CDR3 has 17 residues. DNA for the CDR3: TGTGCCAGCAGCCCCTATGCGGGACCCCCTTCGTCGGATGAGCAGTTCTTC. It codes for CASSPYAGPPSSDEQFF.